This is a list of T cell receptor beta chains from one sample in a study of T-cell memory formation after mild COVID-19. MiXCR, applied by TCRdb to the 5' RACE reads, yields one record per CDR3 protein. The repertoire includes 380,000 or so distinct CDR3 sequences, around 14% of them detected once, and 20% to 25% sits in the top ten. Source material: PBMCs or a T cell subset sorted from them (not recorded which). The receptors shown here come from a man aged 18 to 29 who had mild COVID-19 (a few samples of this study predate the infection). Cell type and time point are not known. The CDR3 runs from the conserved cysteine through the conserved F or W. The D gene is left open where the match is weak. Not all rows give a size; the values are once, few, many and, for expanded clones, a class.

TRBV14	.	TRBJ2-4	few	CASSQEPRGVKNIQYF	TGTGCCAGCAGCCAAGAGCCACGGGGAGTCAAAAACATTCAGTACTTC
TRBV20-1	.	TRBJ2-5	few	CSATEGALEETQYF	TGCAGTGCAACCGAGGGAGCCTTGGAAGAGACCCAGTACTTC
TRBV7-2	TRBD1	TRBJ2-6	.	CASSPRQGIRGANVLTF	TGTGCCAGCAGCCCACGACAGGGAATAAGGGGGGCCAACGTCCTGACTTTC
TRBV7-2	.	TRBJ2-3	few	CASSLGPITDTQYF	TGTGCCAGCAGCCTGGGACCGATCACAGATACGCAGTATTTT
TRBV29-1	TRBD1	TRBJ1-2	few	CSVGATGDPNYGYTF	TGCAGCGTCGGAGCGACAGGGGACCCTAACTATGGCTACACCTTC
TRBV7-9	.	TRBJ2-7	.	CASSLVGSSTYEQYF	TGTGCCAGCAGCTTAGTGGGCAGCTCAACCTACGAGCAGTACTTC
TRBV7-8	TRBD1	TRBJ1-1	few	CASSPPGQGYTEAFF	TGTGCCAGCAGCCCGCCCGGACAGGGATACACTGAAGCTTTCTTT
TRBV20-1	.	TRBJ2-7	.	CSAAPRDGLSYEQYF	TGCAGTGCTGCCCCCCGGGACGGGCTCTCCTACGAGCAGTACTTC
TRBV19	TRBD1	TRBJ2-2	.	CASRRGQGAGELFF	TGTGCCAGTAGAAGGGGACAGGGCGCCGGGGAGCTGTTTTTT
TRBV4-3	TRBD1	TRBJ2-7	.	CASSQMDGQGAHEQYF	TGCGCCAGCAGCCAAATGGACGGGCAGGGGGCGCACGAGCAGTACTTC
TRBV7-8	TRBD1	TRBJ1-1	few	CASSPRDSNMNTEAFF	TGTGCCAGCAGCCCCCGGGACAGCAACATGAACACTGAAGCTTTCTTT
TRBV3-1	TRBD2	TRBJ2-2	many	CASTPSQRGAGELFF	TGTGCCAGCACCCCAAGCCAGCGGGGGGCCGGGGAGCTGTTTTTT
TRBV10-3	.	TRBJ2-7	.	CAISNGVNSYEQYF	TGTGCCATCAGCAATGGAGTCAACTCCTACGAGCAGTACTTC
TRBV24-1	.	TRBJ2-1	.	CATSDLASDEQFF	TGTGCCACCAGTGATTTAGCCAGCGATGAGCAGTTCTTC
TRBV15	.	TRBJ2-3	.	CATSRRGFSTDTQYF	TGTGCCACCAGCAGAAGGGGGTTCAGCACAGATACGCAGTATTTT
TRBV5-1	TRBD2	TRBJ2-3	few	CASSSVAGADTDTQYF	TGCGCCAGCAGCTCGGTAGCGGGGGCCGACACAGATACGCAGTATTTT
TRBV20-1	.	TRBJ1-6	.	CSAVRDAYNSPLHF	TGCAGTGCTGTCCGGGACGCATATAATTCACCCCTCCACTTT
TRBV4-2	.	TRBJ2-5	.	CASSQGLREETQYF	TGTGCCAGCAGCCAAGGGTTAAGGGAAGAGACCCAGTACTTC
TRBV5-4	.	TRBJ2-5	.	CASSLGTRGQETQYF	TGTGCCAGCAGCCTAGGGACTCGGGGCCAAGAGACCCAGTACTTC
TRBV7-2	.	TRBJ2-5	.	CASSLAGAYQETQYF	TGTGCCAGCAGCTTAGCGGGGGCGTACCAAGAGACCCAGTACTTC
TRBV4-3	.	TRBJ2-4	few	CASSQEQGTAVLNIQYF	TGCGCCAGCAGCCAAGAGCAGGGGACCGCGGTTCTGAACATTCAGTACTTC
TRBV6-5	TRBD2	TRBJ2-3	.	CASSYGTRDTQYF	TGTGCCAGCAGTTACGGGACTAGAGATACGCAGTATTTT
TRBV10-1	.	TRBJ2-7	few	CASSPPDSYEQYF	TGCGCCAGCAGTCCTCCGGACAGCTACGAGCAGTACTTC
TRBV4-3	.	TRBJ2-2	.	CASSPRHPPNTGELFF	TGCGCCAGCAGCCCACGTCATCCGCCGAACACCGGGGAGCTGTTTTTT
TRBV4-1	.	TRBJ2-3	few	CASSQERQSTDTQYF	TGCGCCAGCAGCCAAGAAAGGCAGAGCACAGATACGCAGTATTTT
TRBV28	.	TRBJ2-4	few	CASEGKGVNIQYF	TGTGCCAGCGAGGGGAAAGGGGTGAACATTCAGTACTTC
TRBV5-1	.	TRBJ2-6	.	CASSLWVLQIDSGANVLTF	TGCGCCAGCAGCTTGTGGGTTCTACAGATCGACTCTGGGGCCAACGTCCTGACTTTC
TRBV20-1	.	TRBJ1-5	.	CSARDPNNQPQHF	TGCAGTGCTAGAGACCCTAACAATCAGCCCCAGCATTTT
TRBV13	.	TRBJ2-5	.	CASSRPPGETQYF	TGTGCCAGCAGCCGCCCGCCAGGGGAGACCCAGTACTTC
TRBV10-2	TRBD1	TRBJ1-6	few	CASRQGLSYNSPLHF	TGCGCCTCCCGACAGGGACTCTCCTATAATTCACCCCTCCACTTT
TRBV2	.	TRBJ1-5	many	CASSGPSAYQPQHF	TGTGCCAGCAGTGGCCCCTCCGCGTATCAGCCCCAGCATTTT
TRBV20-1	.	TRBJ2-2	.	CSADQGSGELFF	TGCAGTGCTGATCAGGGGTCCGGGGAGCTGTTTTTT
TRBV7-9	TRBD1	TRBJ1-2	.	CASSSIGQGRTYGYTF	TGTGCCAGCAGCTCCATTGGACAGGGTAGAACATATGGCTACACCTTC
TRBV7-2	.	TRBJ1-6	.	CASSLASQSPLHF	TGTGCCAGCAGCTTAGCCTCGCAGTCACCCCTCCACTTT
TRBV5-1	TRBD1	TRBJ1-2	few	CASSLGGQEANYGYTF	TGCGCCAGCAGCTTGGGAGGACAGGAGGCTAACTATGGCTACACCTTC
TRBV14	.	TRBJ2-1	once	CASSQDNGREQFF	TGTGCCAGCAGCCAAGATAACGGTCGAGAGCAGTTCTTC
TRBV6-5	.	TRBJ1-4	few	CASRGVDATNEKLFF	TGTGCCAGCAGGGGGGTTGATGCAACTAATGAAAAACTGTTTTTT
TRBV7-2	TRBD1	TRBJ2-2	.	CASGGQATPGELFF	TGTGCCAGCGGAGGACAGGCAACACCCGGGGAGCTGTTTTTT
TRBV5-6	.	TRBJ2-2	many	CASSRRGAEPGELFF	TGTGCCAGCAGCCGGAGGGGGGCGGAGCCCGGGGAGCTGTTTTTT
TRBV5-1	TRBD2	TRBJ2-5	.	CASSLRGEQETQYF	TGCGCCAGCAGCTTACGGGGGGAACAAGAGACCCAGTACTTC